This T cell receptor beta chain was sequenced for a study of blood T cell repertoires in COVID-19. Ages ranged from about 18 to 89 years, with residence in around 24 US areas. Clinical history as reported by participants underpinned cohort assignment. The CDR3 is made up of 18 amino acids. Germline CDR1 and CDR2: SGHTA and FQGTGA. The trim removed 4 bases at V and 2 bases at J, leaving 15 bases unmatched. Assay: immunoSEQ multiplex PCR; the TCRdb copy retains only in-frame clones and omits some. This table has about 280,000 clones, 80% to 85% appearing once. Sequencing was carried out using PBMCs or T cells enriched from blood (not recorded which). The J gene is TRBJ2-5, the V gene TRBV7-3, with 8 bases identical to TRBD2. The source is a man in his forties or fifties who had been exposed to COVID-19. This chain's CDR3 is CASSSLPGLAGKQETQYF. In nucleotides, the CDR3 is TGTGCCAGCAGCTCCCTACCTGGCTTAGCGGGAAAACAAGAGACCCAGTACTTC.